This is a list of T cell receptor beta chains from one sample in a study of regulatory T cells in long-lasting Graves disease. Using its own MiXCR run on the multiplex PCR reads, TCRdb lists one record per CDR3 protein. Here the sample spans about 440,000 distinct CDR3 sequences, about 16% being singletons. This sample also belongs to another study, concerning T cells in Graves' hyperthyroidism and ophthalmopathy.

The sample consisted of peripheral blood mononuclear cells (PBMCs), taken at new diagnosis, from a patient treated with antithyroid drugs. The receptors originated from a woman in her late teens or twenties with Graves disease. CDR3s include the opening cysteine and the closing phenylalanine or tryptophan. A D gene is named only where the DNA matches it firmly. Rows may omit the clone size; those that give it use once, few, many or a size class.

j_gene: TRBJ2-1
v_gene: TRBV11-1
d_gene: .
abundance: many
CDR3nt: TGTGCCAGCAGCGCAGGGGTCAATGAGCAGTTCTTC
CDR3aa: CASSAGVNEQFF

j_gene: TRBJ2-7
v_gene: TRBV7-8
d_gene: .
abundance: many
CDR3nt: TGTGCCAGCAGTTTAGGCCTTAACTTGGGAGAGCAGTACTTC
CDR3aa: CASSLGLNLGEQYF

j_gene: TRBJ2-2
v_gene: TRBV12-3/TRBV12-4
d_gene: .
abundance: many
CDR3nt: TGTGCCAGCACCCCGGACTACGCTATCGGGCAGCTGTTTTTT
CDR3aa: CASTPDYAIGQLFF

j_gene: TRBJ2-1
v_gene: TRBV12-3/TRBV12-4
d_gene: TRBD1
abundance: many
CDR3nt: TGTGCCAGCAGTTCGATGGGGACAGGGGTAAGGAATGAGCAGTTCTTC
CDR3aa: CASSSMGTGVRNEQFF

j_gene: TRBJ1-2
v_gene: TRBV5-6
d_gene: .
abundance: .
CDR3nt: TGTGCCAGCAGCAGGGACATATCCTATGGCTACACCTTC
CDR3aa: CASSRDISYGYTF

j_gene: TRBJ2-3
v_gene: TRBV7-2
d_gene: TRBD2
abundance: few
CDR3nt: TGTGCCAGCAGCGACGCGGGAGGGCCTGAGGGAGATACGCAGTATTTT
CDR3aa: CASSDAGGPEGDTQYF

j_gene: TRBJ2-1
v_gene: TRBV18
d_gene: TRBD2
abundance: many
CDR3nt: TGTGCCAGCTCACCGACTAGCGGCAATGAGCAGTTCTTC
CDR3aa: CASSPTSGNEQFF

j_gene: TRBJ2-1
v_gene: TRBV6-2/TRBV6-3
d_gene: TRBD1
abundance: many
CDR3nt: TGTGCCAGCAGTTATTGGACAGGGGAGTACAATGAGCAGTTCTTC
CDR3aa: CASSYWTGEYNEQFF

j_gene: TRBJ2-1
v_gene: TRBV5-6
d_gene: .
abundance: .
CDR3nt: TGTGCCAGCAGCCGCAGCGGAGGTGGGCAAATGAGGCAGTTCTTC
CDR3aa: CASSRSGGGQMRQFF

j_gene: TRBJ2-1
v_gene: TRBV7-9
d_gene: .
abundance: many
CDR3nt: TGTGCCAGCAGCTTAGATTGGGGAGCGACAGGTGGAGATGAGCAGTTCTTC
CDR3aa: CASSLDWGATGGDEQFF

j_gene: TRBJ2-3
v_gene: TRBV7-2
d_gene: TRBD1
abundance: many
CDR3nt: TGTGCCAGCAGCATAGGACAGGGGGCGGGGGATACGCAGTATTTT
CDR3aa: CASSIGQGAGDTQYF

j_gene: TRBJ2-3
v_gene: TRBV29-1
d_gene: TRBD2
abundance: many
CDR3nt: TGCAGCGCTGGGACTAGCGGGTCTTTCACAGATACGCAGTATTTT
CDR3aa: CSAGTSGSFTDTQYF

j_gene: TRBJ2-1
v_gene: TRBV5-1
d_gene: .
abundance: .
CDR3nt: TGCGCCAGCAGCTTCGGACGTTTCACTGACAATGAGCAGTTCTTC
CDR3aa: CASSFGRFTDNEQFF

j_gene: TRBJ2-5
v_gene: TRBV7-9
d_gene: .
abundance: many
CDR3nt: TGTGCCAGCAGCTTAGAACGAGAGACCCAGTACTTC
CDR3aa: CASSLERETQYF

j_gene: TRBJ1-1
v_gene: TRBV7-3
d_gene: .
abundance: few
CDR3nt: TGTGCCAGCAGCTTCACCCCGTGGGGTACTGAAGCTTTCTTT
CDR3aa: CASSFTPWGTEAFF

j_gene: TRBJ1-2
v_gene: TRBV28
d_gene: TRBD1
abundance: many
CDR3nt: TGTGCCAGCAGTTTTAGTAACCCCCAAACCGGGACAGGGGGCCAAAACTATGGCTACACCTTC
CDR3aa: CASSFSNPQTGTGGQNYGYTF

j_gene: TRBJ2-7
v_gene: TRBV29-1
d_gene: .
abundance: few
CDR3nt: TGCAGCGTTGGAGGTCTTGGGGCCTCCTACGAGCAGTACTTC
CDR3aa: CSVGGLGASYEQYF

j_gene: TRBJ2-7
v_gene: TRBV28
d_gene: TRBD2
abundance: many
CDR3nt: TGTGCCAGCAGTAATCCGGGACTAGCGGGATTTAGGTCCTACGAGCAGTACTTC
CDR3aa: CASSNPGLAGFRSYEQYF

j_gene: TRBJ2-3
v_gene: TRBV11-2
d_gene: .
abundance: many
CDR3nt: TGTGCCAGCAGCTTAGGGACTAAGGGGACAGATACGCAGTATTTT
CDR3aa: CASSLGTKGTDTQYF

j_gene: TRBJ1-2
v_gene: TRBV27
d_gene: .
abundance: few
CDR3nt: TGTGCCAGCAGGGACAGAGTAACTAACTATGGCTACACCTTC
CDR3aa: CASRDRVTNYGYTF

j_gene: TRBJ2-7
v_gene: TRBV5-1
d_gene: TRBD2
abundance: many
CDR3nt: TGCGCCAGCAGCCCCGGGACTAGCGGGAAGATCCACGAGCAGTACTTC
CDR3aa: CASSPGTSGKIHEQYF

j_gene: TRBJ2-2
v_gene: TRBV29-1
d_gene: TRBD1
abundance: .
CDR3nt: TGCAGCGTTGATGTGCAGGGGGATCTCGGGGAGCTGTTTTTT
CDR3aa: CSVDVQGDLGELFF

j_gene: TRBJ2-7
v_gene: TRBV27
d_gene: .
abundance: many
CDR3nt: TGTGCCAGCAGTTTAGGATCCTCCCACGAGCAGTACTTC
CDR3aa: CASSLGSSHEQYF

j_gene: TRBJ2-3
v_gene: TRBV18
d_gene: .
abundance: many
CDR3nt: TGTGCCAGCTCACCCACCAGGAGCACAGATACGCAGTATTTT
CDR3aa: CASSPTRSTDTQYF

j_gene: TRBJ2-5
v_gene: TRBV29-1
d_gene: .
abundance: many
CDR3nt: TGCAGCGTTGCACGGGGGGCAGGGGGAGAGACCCAGTACTTC
CDR3aa: CSVARGAGGETQYF

j_gene: TRBJ1-1
v_gene: TRBV10-3
d_gene: .
abundance: many
CDR3nt: TGTGCCATCAGTGAGTCTAAGGGGAGGACTGAAGCTTTCTTT
CDR3aa: CAISESKGRTEAFF

j_gene: TRBJ2-5
v_gene: TRBV28
d_gene: TRBD2
abundance: many
CDR3nt: TGTGCCAGCAGTTCACCTAGCGGGAGGGCCCTGGAGACCCAGTACTTC
CDR3aa: CASSSPSGRALETQYF

j_gene: TRBJ1-2
v_gene: TRBV19
d_gene: .
abundance: .
CDR3nt: TGTGCCAGTAGTATCCCCGGGAACTATAGCTACACCTTC
CDR3aa: CASSIPGNYSYTF

j_gene: TRBJ2-1
v_gene: TRBV5-1
d_gene: TRBD2
abundance: .
CDR3nt: TGCGCCAGCAGCACCATAGCGGGAGGGAACAATGAGCAGTTCTTC
CDR3aa: CASSTIAGGNNEQFF

j_gene: TRBJ2-1
v_gene: TRBV7-2
d_gene: TRBD2
abundance: few
CDR3nt: TGTGCCAGCAGCTTAGAATTCGGGAGGGCCGCCTACAATGAGCAGTTCTTC
CDR3aa: CASSLEFGRAAYNEQFF